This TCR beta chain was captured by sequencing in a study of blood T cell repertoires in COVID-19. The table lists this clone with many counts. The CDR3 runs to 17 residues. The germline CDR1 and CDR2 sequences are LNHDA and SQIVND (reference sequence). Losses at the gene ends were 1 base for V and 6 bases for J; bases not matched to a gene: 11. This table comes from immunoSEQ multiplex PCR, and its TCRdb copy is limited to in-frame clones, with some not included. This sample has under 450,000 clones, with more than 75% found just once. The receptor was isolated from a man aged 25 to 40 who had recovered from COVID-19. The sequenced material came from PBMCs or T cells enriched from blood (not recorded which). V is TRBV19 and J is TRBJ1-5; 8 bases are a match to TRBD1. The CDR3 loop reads CASSIGGQGLLTQPQHF. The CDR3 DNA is TGTGCCAGTAGTATAGGAGGACAGGGTCTTTTGACTCAGCCCCAGCATTTT.